The 29 T cell receptor beta chains in this list originate from one sample, sequenced in a study of shared clonotypes between healthy human individuals (dated by TCRdb to 2018 to 2021). The library relied on the immunoSEQ multiplex PCR assay. Here the immuneACCESS table is served through TCRdb, limited to in-frame sequences with V and J called. Missing clones are a known gap in these copies; in checked studies unresolved V genes cover under half, and the rest lacks a known reason. The sample table shows just over 2,000,000 clones, and about 95% are seen once. About 0.13% of the sample rests with the top ten. Sequencing was done on a sample of naive CD4+ T cells sorted from blood. Taken with the paper, the label for cell subset or site translates to: CD45RA+ positively selected. The source is a man aged 18 to 30 in good health.

The genes are TRBV6-5 and TRBJ1-3, with D possibly being TRBD1 (5 bases). Trimming stripped 6 bases from V and 0 bases from J, with 12 bases between. Germline CDR1 reads MNHEY; CDR2 reads SVGAGI. The CDR3 loop spans 15 amino acids. CDR3 nucleotides: TGTGCCAGCAGCCAAACAGGACACTCTGGAAACACCATATATTTT. As protein: CASSQTGHSGNTIYF.

On this clone itself: Other DNA sequences in this sample translate to the same CDR3. The rearrangement joins TRBV6-1 to TRBJ1-2; 9 nucleotides agree with TRBD1. The CDR3 totals 13 residues. The junction had 4 bases not matched to a gene; V was cut back by 5 bases and J by 6 bases. Germline V CDR1 and CDR2: MNHNS, SASEGT. This chain's CDR3 is CASSPGTGNGYTF. The CDR3 DNA sequence: TGTGCCAGCAGTCCCGGGACAGGGAATGGCTACACCTTC.

The rearrangement links TRBV11-3 to TRBJ1-5; D gene uncertain. V dropped 0 bases and J dropped 0 bases, with 9 bases sitting between them. The CDR3 extends over 16 amino acids. Germline V CDR1 and CDR2: SGHNT, YENEEA. Written as DNA, the CDR3 is TGTGCCAGCAGCTTAGATGAGGGTAATAGCAATCAGCCCCAGCATTTT. Residues: CASSLDEGNSNQPQHF.

The chain recombines TRBV10-3 with TRBJ2-5; D is perhaps TRBD1 or TRBD2 (6 bases each). In germline, CDR1 is ENHRY, CDR2 SYGVKD. Deletions cut 5 bases from V and 4 bases from J, with 35 bases between. There are 21 residues in the CDR3. This chain's CDR3 is CAISSPPSSGSWGAEGETQYF. The CDR3 nucleotides are TGTGCCATCAGTTCCCCCCCCAGTTCGGGCTCGTGGGGGGCGGAAGGAGAGACCCAGTACTTC.

The rearrangement joins TRBV11-2 to TRBJ1-1; D gene ambiguous. The CDR3 covers 15 residues. V was clipped by 7 bases and J by 1 base, with 16 bases between them. Germline V gene sequence: CDR1 SGHAT, CDR2 FQNNGV. The CDR3 loop reads CASNTRSRGNTEAFF. The CDR3 bases are TGTGCCAGCAACACACGGTCCAGAGGGAACACTGAAGCTTTCTTT.

The gene calls are TRBV5-1 and TRBJ2-3; 9 bases fit TRBD2. Germline V lookup: CDR1 SGHRS, CDR2 YFSETQ. V shed 4 bases and J 0 bases; nucleotides not matched to a gene: 6. This CDR3 is 16 amino acids long. The CDR3 is CASSPGTSPSTDTQYF. Written as DNA, the CDR3 is TGCGCCAGCAGCCCCGGGACTAGCCCTAGCACAGATACGCAGTATTTT.

CDR3 in amino acids: CASSEMNYGYTF. CDR3 bases: TGTGCCAGCAGTGAAATGAACTATGGCTACACCTTC. The rearrangement joins TRBV6-1 to TRBJ1-2, with D unclear. The V gene lost 2 bases and the J gene lost 2 bases, with 3 bases spanning the gap. Germline-derived CDR1 and CDR2 are MNHNS and SASEGT. The length of the CDR3 is 12 residues.

CDR3: CASSKEGRRGAFF. The CDR3 region has the DNA TGTGCCAGTAGTAAAGAGGGACGGCGAGGGGCTTTCTTT. The gene calls are TRBV19 and TRBJ1-1; the D gene is possibly TRBD1 (5 bases). The CDR3 is 13 residues long. Trimming cost V 4 bases and J 11 bases, with 17 bases left between them. From germline, CDR1 is LNHDA and CDR2 SQIVND (reference sequence).

The chain combines TRBV28 with TRBJ2-3; perhaps TRBD2 as D (5 bases). The CDR3 spans 15 residues. Germline-derived CDR1 and CDR2 are MDHEN and SYDVKM. V was clipped by 3 bases and J by 4 bases, with 14 bases between them. The CDR3 sequence: CASSFAGVNADTQYF. The CDR3 DNA follows: TGTGCCAGCAGTTTCGCCGGGGTTAACGCAGATACGCAGTATTTT.

This clone occurred once. This sequence joins TRBV12-5 and TRBJ1-1; D remains unclear. Germline-derived CDR1 and CDR2 are LGHNT and FRNRAP. Deletions cut 2 bases from V and 1 base from J, with 17 bases between. The CDR3 has 17 amino acids. The CDR3 region has the DNA TGTGCTAGTGGTTTGTCATCGACGTTTGTAGGGAACACTGAAGCTTTCTTT. Its protein is CASGLSSTFVGNTEAFF.

The count of this clone is one. The J gene is TRBJ2-3, the V gene TRBV10-3; 9 nucleotides align to TRBD2. Germline CDR1 reads ENHRY; CDR2 reads SYGVKD. The CDR3 has 15 amino acids. V lost 3 bases to trimming and J lost 1 base; unmatched junction nucleotides: 2. Written as DNA, the CDR3 is TGTGCCATCAGTGAAAGACTAGCGGGCACAGATACGCAGTATTTT. Protein sequence: CAISERLAGTDTQYF.

As regards this clone: The same CDR3 can be traced to other DNA sequences in this sample. The chain recombines TRBV5-1 with TRBJ1-1, with D hard to call. The V gene's germline CDR1 is SGHRS and CDR2 YFSETQ. The CDR3 spans 14 residues. Trimming pared 2 bases from V and 1 base from J, leaving 9 bases between. The CDR3 is CASSLYGGNTEAFF. DNA of the CDR3: TGCGCCAGCAGCTTATATGGAGGGAACACTGAAGCTTTCTTT.

The rearrangement links TRBV4-3 to TRBJ1-1; D is undetermined. This CDR3 comprises 17 residues. The V gene's germline CDR1 is LGHNA and CDR2 YSLEER. V was trimmed by 1 base and J by 0 bases, leaving 15 bases between them. In DNA, the CDR3 is TGCGCCAGCAGCCAAGCAGGCAGTTACTTTATGAACACTGAAGCTTTCTTT. This translates into CASSQAGSYFMNTEAFF.

The J gene is TRBJ1-4, the V gene TRBV6-5, with a tentative D call TRBD1 (6 bases). This CDR3 is built from 14 residues. Per the germline V gene, CDR1 is MNHEY and CDR2 is SVGAGI. V lost 4 bases, J lost 5 bases, and 11 bases lay in between. The CDR3 DNA sequence: TGTGCCAGCAGTTTCGGGGGGCGCAATGAAAAACTGTTTTTT. Amino acids: CASSFGGRNEKLFF.

The V gene is TRBV5-1, the J gene TRBJ2-3; D is ambiguous. Per the germline V gene, CDR1 is SGHRS and CDR2 is YFSETQ. The CDR3 runs to 15 residues. Trimming took 0 bases from V and 0 from J, leaving 8 bases between them. CDR3 sequence reads: CASSLEADSTDTQYF. CDR3 nucleotide sequence: TGCGCCAGCAGCTTGGAGGCGGACAGCACAGATACGCAGTATTTT.

The rearrangement links TRBV7-9 to TRBJ1-6; 10 bases fit TRBD1. V lost 5 bases and J lost 9; bases outside the gene matches: 4. The germline CDR1 and CDR2 sequences are SEHNR and FQNEAQ (reference sequence). The CDR3 is made up of 14 amino acids. The CDR3 reads CASSPGTGVSPLHF. The DNA for the CDR3 is TGTGCCAGCAGCCCCGGGACAGGGGTTTCACCCCTCCACTTT.

The chain is built from TRBV7-2 and TRBJ2-2; 10 nucleotides align to TRBD2. CDR3 length equals 18 residues. Germline CDR1 SGHTA, CDR2 FQGNSA. V lost 1 base to trimming and J lost 3 bases; unmatched junction nucleotides: 8. The CDR3 DNA sequence: TGTGCCAGCAGCTTAGTACCCGGGCTAGCGGGGGACACCGGGGAGCTGTTTTTT. Protein: CASSLVPGLAGDTGELFF.

This sequence joins TRBV5-1 and TRBJ2-1; 8 nucleotides agree with TRBD1. The CDR3 runs to 14 residues. Germline V gene lookup returns CDR1 SGHRS and CDR2 YFSETQ. V trimming: 3 bases; J trimming: 7 bases; junction bases outside the gene matches: 6. The CDR3 here is CASSSPTGANEQFF. CDR3 coding DNA: TGCGCCAGCAGCTCCCCGACAGGGGCGAATGAGCAGTTCTTC.

The chain uses TRBV6-4 and TRBJ1-2; no clear D gene. V lost 0 bases, J lost 9 bases, and 8 bases lay in between. The CDR3 runs to 12 residues. Germline loops: CDR1 MRHNA, CDR2 SNTAGT. CDR3 DNA sequence: TGTGCCAGCAGTGACTCTCGCTCTAGCTACACCTTC. It translates to CASSDSRSSYTF.

Comment on this clone: Distinct nucleotide sequences in the sample also encode this CDR3. The genes are TRBV7-9 and TRBJ2-7; TRBD2 agrees at 7 bases. CDR3 size: 14 residues. The ends lost 0 bases at V and 2 bases at J; junction bases unmatched: 1. From germline, CDR1 is SEHNR and CDR2 FQNEAQ (reference sequence). CDR3 sequence: CASSLAGGPYEQYF. CDR3 DNA sequence: TGTGCCAGCAGCTTAGCGGGAGGGCCCTACGAGCAGTACTTC.

The genes are TRBV11-3 and TRBJ1-1, with 8 nucleotides matching TRBD1. V lost 5 bases and J lost 4; bases outside the gene matches: 6. CDR1 and CDR2 from the germline V gene are SGHNT and YENEEA. The CDR3 extends over 14 amino acids. The CDR3 is CASSLQGGGTEAFF. CDR3 DNA sequence: TGTGCCAGCAGCCTACAGGGGGGAGGCACTGAAGCTTTCTTT.

This rearrangement joins TRBV4-2 to TRBJ2-3; D may be TRBD2 (6 bases). Trimming took 4 bases from V and 2 from J, leaving 13 bases between them. The CDR3 extends over 15 amino acids. The germline CDR1 and CDR2 sequences are LGHNA and YNFKEQ. The CDR3 reads CASSLGTRDTDTQYF. The CDR3 coding sequence is TGTGCCAGCAGCCTCGGGACTCGAGACACAGATACGCAGTATTTT.

Here the CDR3 reads CSVEAPGGSGANVLTF. For the CDR3, the DNA is TGCAGCGTTGAAGCCCCCGGGGGAAGTGGGGCCAACGTCCTGACTTTC. The chain joins TRBV29-1 to TRBJ2-6; D is possibly TRBD2 (6 bases). V was shortened by 1 base and J by 3 bases, with 13 bases between the two germline ends. The germline CDR1 and CDR2 sequences are SQVTM and ANQGSEA. This CDR3 is 16 amino acids long. The variable domain in full, with the rest retrieved from reference TRBV29-1 and TRBJ2-6, is SAVISQKPSRDICQRGTSLTIQCQVDSQVTMMFWYRQQPGQSLTLIATANQGSEATYESGFVIDKFPISRPNLTFSTLTVSNMSPEDSSIYLCSVEAPGGSGANVLTFGAGSRLTVL.

The rearrangement uses TRBV30 and TRBJ1-1; 7 nucleotides line up with TRBD1. Germline CDR1 and CDR2: GTSNPN and SVGIG (reference sequence). The CDR3 has 16 amino acids. Trimming removed 3 bases from V and 2 bases from J; junction bases left unmatched: 12. The CDR3 DNA is TGTGCCTGGAGCGGCCACCCTAGGACAGGAAACACTGAAGCTTTCTTT. Translating it yields CAWSGHPRTGNTEAFF.

The chain couples TRBV19 to TRBJ2-1; 7 nucleotides align to TRBD2. The germline gives CDR1 LNHDA, CDR2 SQIVND (reference sequence). The length of the CDR3 is 16 residues. Losses at the gene ends were 7 bases for V and 0 bases for J; bases not matched to a gene: 9. CDR3 amino acids: CASTKGPSGSYNEQFF. In nucleotides, the CDR3 is TGTGCCAGTACCAAAGGGCCTAGCGGCTCCTACAATGAGCAGTTCTTC.

Of note for this clone: This CDR3 is also generated by other DNA sequences in the sample. This chain joins TRBV7-2 and TRBJ1-5, with 7 nucleotides matching TRBD1. The ends lost 3 bases at V and 5 bases at J; junction bases unmatched: 4. This CDR3 is built from 14 residues. Per the germline V gene, CDR1 is SGHTA and CDR2 is FQGNSA. CDR3 protein: CASSLRQGDQPQHF. In nucleotides, the CDR3 is TGTGCCAGCAGCTTGCGGCAGGGGGATCAGCCCCAGCATTTT. The full variable domain, with the rest looked up from reference TRBV7-2 and TRBJ1-5, is GAGVSQSPSNKVTEKGKDVELRCDPISGHTALYWYRQSLGQGLEFLIYFQGNSAPDKSGLPSDRFSAERTGGSVSTLTIQRTQQEDSAVYLCASSLRQGDQPQHFGDGTRLSIL.

The chain carries TRBV4-3 and TRBJ2-5; 10 positions match TRBD2. With V trimmed by 1 base and J by 7 bases, 6 bases remained unmatched. The CDR3 runs to 15 residues. Germline-derived CDR1 and CDR2 are LGHNA and YSLEER. This chain's CDR3 is CASSQGLAGDVTQYF. As DNA, the CDR3 is TGCGCCAGCAGCCAAGGGCTAGCGGGAGACGTGACCCAGTACTTC.

V is TRBV5-1 and J is TRBJ1-6, with D perhaps TRBD1 (5 bases). V was shortened by 4 bases and J by 5 bases, with 13 bases between the two germline ends. Germline loops: CDR1 SGHRS, CDR2 YFSETQ. This CDR3 has 15 residues. CDR3 sequence: CASSEVPGNNSPLHF. The CDR3 nucleotides are TGCGCCAGCAGCGAGGTCCCAGGGAATAATTCACCCCTCCACTTT. Full variable domain (remainder filled in from reference TRBV5-1 and TRBJ1-6): KAGVTQTPRYLIKTRGQQVTLSCSPISGHRSVSWYQQTPGQGLQFLFEYFSETQRNKGNFPGRFSGRQFSNSRSEMNVSTLELGDSALYLCASSEVPGNNSPLHFGNGTRLTVT.

The sample holds a few counts of this clone. Other DNA sequences in the sample encode the same CDR3. V gene TRBV28 combines with J gene TRBJ1-1; possible D gene TRBD1, 5 bases. The CDR3 spans 12 residues. Trimming shortened V by 4 bases and J by 3 bases, and 6 bases separated the two germline ends. Germline V CDR1 and CDR2: MDHEN, SYDVKM. CDR3 sequence: CASSSGDTEAFF. As DNA, the CDR3 is TGTGCCAGCAGTTCGGGGGACACTGAAGCTTTCTTT.